This T cell receptor beta chain was sequenced in a study of early T cells in non-severe SARS-CoV-2 infection. General study points: Comparison of clonotypes with VDJdb favored anti-spike CD8 responses while missing private and CD4 specificities.

Using its own MiXCR run on the 5' RACE reads, TCRdb lists one record per CDR3 protein. In the table there are about 67,000 distinct CDR3 sequences, more than 9% of which are singletons. This clonotype was found many times. The antigen remains unidentified. V was shortened by 3 bases and J by 1 base, with 12 bases between the two germline ends. CDR3 size: 16 residues. Germline CDR1 and CDR2: LNHDA and SQIVND (reference sequence). The chain carries TRBV19 and TRBJ2-2; TRBD2 is a possible D gene (6 bases). Material for sequencing was whole blood. This TCR derives from an adult who was a healthcare worker with PCR-confirmed SARS-CoV-2 infection or an uninfected control (not recorded which). CDR3: CASSMGTGGNTGELFF. CDR3 nucleotides: TGTGCCAGTAGTATGGGGACCGGGGGGAACACCGGGGAGCTGTTTTTT. Full variable domain (rest looked up from reference TRBV19 and TRBJ2-2): DGGITQSPKYLFRKEGQNVTLSCEQNLNHDAMYWYRQDPGQGLRLIYYSQIVNDFQKGDIAEGYSVSREKKESFPLTVTSAQKNPTAFYLCASSMGTGGNTGELFFGEGSRLTVL.